This TCR beta chain was recovered during a study of blood T cell repertoires in COVID-19. This clone was recorded only once. V was pared by 0 bases and J by 7 bases, with 7 bases of the junction left unmatched. The CDR3 runs to 16 residues. CDR1 is LGHDT and CDR2 is YNNKEL in the germline V gene (reference sequence). Original processing notes: From reference gene primer amplification, estimates of nucleated cell counts were derived. Clones were read by immunoSEQ multiplex PCR, and TCRdb kept only the in-frame ones, dropping some. V, J and clone size derive from that table, while D and trimming were established from the DNA sequence. Found here are about 110,000 clones, roughly 76% of them singletons; the top ten hold about 8.3%.

The origin of this receptor is an older woman with acute or convalescent COVID-19. The sample was peripheral blood. This chain links TRBV3-1 (or the pseudogene TRBV3-2) with TRBJ2-7, with 12 nucleotides matching TRBD2. In DNA form, the CDR3 reads TGTGCCAGCAGCCAAGATCTGGCTAGCGGGGGGGCAGAGCAGTACTTC. Its protein is CASSQDLASGGAEQYF.